The next 18 T cell receptor beta chains were all read from a single sample in a study of PD-1 blockade in classical Hodgkin lymphoma. Every patient had relapsed following autologous stem cell transplantation, and cohorts differed in brentuximab vedotin exposure. Profiled with immunoSEQ multiplex PCR; TCRdb holds only in-frame clones, not every one. The sample has some 15,000 clones, 81% seen once. Sequencing used peripheral blood mononuclear cells (PBMCs), obtained at baseline. These receptors all come from a human donor with classical Hodgkin lymphoma.

The V gene is TRBV15, the J gene TRBJ1-4; 7 positions match TRBD1. Germline loops: CDR1 LNHNV, CDR2 YYDKDF (reference sequence). Trimming took 7 bases from V and 8 from J; bases not matched to a gene: 13. The length of the CDR3 is 15 residues. This CDR3 is CATTNTRGSGEKLFF. In DNA form, the CDR3 reads TGTGCCACCACCAACACCAGGGGGAGTGGGGAAAAACTGTTTTTT.

V gene TRBV19 combines with J gene TRBJ2-1; TRBD1 matches at 8 bases. This CDR3 is 15 amino acids long. J lost 2 bases, V lost 3 bases, and 3 bases had no gene match. Germline loops: CDR1 LNHDA, CDR2 SQIVND (reference sequence). The CDR3 bases are TGTGCCAGTAGTATGGGACAGGACCCCTACAATGAGCAGTTCTTC. Its translation is CASSMGQDPYNEQFF.

The table lists this clone with a few counts. V and J are TRBV19 and TRBJ1-5, with 10 nucleotides matching TRBD1. This CDR3 is built from 15 residues. Germline assignment: CDR1 LNHDA and CDR2 SQIVND (reference sequence). The J segment lost 8 bases and the V segment lost 5 bases, leaving 9 bases of the junction unmatched. The CDR3 DNA follows: TGTGCCAGTAGTCGACAGGGGGCTATGGGTGAGCCCCAGCATTTT. Protein: CASSRQGAMGEPQHF.

V usage is TRBV7-3 and J usage is TRBJ2-1; D remains unclear. CDR3 length equals 15 residues. Germline assignment: CDR1 SGHTA and CDR2 FQGTGA. V shed 5 bases and J shed 0 bases, with 11 bases lying between them. The chain's CDR3 is CASSPPGNSYNEQFF. The DNA of the CDR3 is TGTGCCAGCAGCCCTCCAGGCAACTCCTACAATGAGCAGTTCTTC. The full variable domain, completed using reference TRBV7-3 and TRBJ2-1, is GAGVSQTPSNKVTEKGKYVELRCDPISGHTALYWYRQSLGQGPEFLIYFQGTGAADDSGLPNDRFFAVRPEGSVSTLKIQRTERGDSAVYLCASSPPGNSYNEQFFGPGTRLTVL.

The chain links TRBV5-4 to TRBJ1-2; 7 bases align to TRBD1. Germline loops: CDR1 SGHNT, CDR2 YYREEE (reference sequence). CDR3 size: 13 residues. The V and J ends lost 3 bases and 6 bases, in that order; junction bases with no gene match: 5. CDR3 DNA sequence: TGTGCCAGCAGCTGGGACAGTGACCATGGCTACACCTTC. The encoded protein is CASSWDSDHGYTF.

The chain carries TRBV5-1 and TRBJ2-3; 7 positions match TRBD2. From germline, CDR1 is SGHRS and CDR2 YFSETQ. V lost 6 bases, J lost 0 bases, and 4 bases stayed unmatched. CDR3 length equals 14 residues. CDR3 DNA: TGCGCCAGCACGAGCGGGGAGAGCACAGATACGCAGTATTTT. Its protein product is CASTSGESTDTQYF.

This clone has a handful of counts. The V and J genes are TRBV7-9 and TRBJ1-4, with 8 bases lining up with TRBD1. CDR1 and CDR2 from the germline V gene are SEHNR and FQNEAQ (reference sequence). CDR3 size: 14 residues. With 5 bases clipped from V and 8 bases from J, the junction kept 7 bases outside the gene matches. The CDR3 region has the DNA TGTGCCAGCAGCCTACGACAGGGGAACGAAAAACTGTTTTTT. Its translation: CASSLRQGNEKLFF.

The gene calls are TRBV14 and TRBJ1-4, with D possibly matching TRBD1 (5 bases). Germline V CDR1 and CDR2: SGHDN, FVKESK. The CDR3 covers 16 residues. V lost 1 base and J 3 bases, leaving 12 bases between the germline ends. The CDR3 loop reads CASSQGDRVSNEKLFF. The CDR3, as DNA: TGTGCCAGCAGCCAAGGGGACCGAGTATCTAATGAAAAACTGTTTTTT.

V and J are TRBV7-2 and TRBJ2-3; possibly TRBD1 for D (5 bases). V lost 3 bases and J lost 5, with 9 bases in between. From germline, CDR1 is SGHTA and CDR2 FQGNSA. This CDR3 has 13 amino acids. The CDR3 loop reads CASSFMGRDTQYF. Written as DNA, the CDR3 is TGTGCCAGCAGCTTCATGGGGCGAGATACGCAGTATTTT. Based on the CDR3 plus reference TRBV7-2 and TRBJ2-3, the full variable domain is GAGVSQSPSNKVTEKGKDVELRCDPISGHTALYWYRQSLGQGLEFLIYFQGNSAPDKSGLPSDRFSAERTGGSVSTLTIQRTQQEDSAVYLCASSFMGRDTQYFGPGTRLTVL.

This clone was found a few times. This chain joins TRBV11-2 and TRBJ2-1, with 10 bases matching TRBD1. V lost 5 bases, J lost 7 bases, and 8 bases stayed unmatched. The CDR3 contains 15 residues. Germline V gene data show CDR1 as SGHAT and CDR2 as FQNNGV. The CDR3 spells CASSNSGTGVNEQFF. As DNA, the CDR3 is TGTGCCAGCAGCAACTCCGGGACAGGGGTAAATGAGCAGTTCTTC.

A remark on this clone: Other DNA variants within this sample encode the same CDR3. The chain uses TRBV9 and TRBJ2-6; the D gene could be TRBD1 or TRBD2 (7 bases each). Trimming removed 3 bases from V and 0 bases from J, with 16 bases in between. The CDR3 spans 18 residues. Per germline, CDR1 SGDLS and CDR2 YYNGEE. The DNA for the CDR3 is TGTGCCAGCAGCGGGGGGGGGACAGCCCACTCTGGGGCCAACGTCCTGACTTTC. It specifies CASSGGGTAHSGANVLTF.

DNA for the CDR3: TGTGCCAGCAGAGACAGGGTAGGAGCGGAAAAACTGTTTTTT. Translation gives CASRDRVGAEKLFF. V gene TRBV2 combines with J gene TRBJ1-4, with 7 nucleotides matching TRBD1. This CDR3 has 14 residues. Germline V CDR1 and CDR2: SNHLY, FYNNEI. J was trimmed by 8 bases and V by 6 bases; bases with no gene match: 9.

V gene TRBV11-2 combines with J gene TRBJ2-4, with D perhaps TRBD1 (6 bases). Trimming removed 4 bases at V and 6 bases at J, with 10 bases between. Germline-derived CDR1 and CDR2 are SGHAT and FQNNGV. The CDR3 has 13 residues. In DNA form, the CDR3 reads TGTGCCAGCAGCTCAAACAGGGTAAACATTCAGTACTTC. Encoded protein: CASSSNRVNIQYF.

This rearrangement joins TRBV7-2 to TRBJ2-1; D is unresolved. This CDR3 comprises 11 residues. Germline CDR1 and CDR2: SGHTA and FQGNSA. V was pared by 2 bases and J by 8 bases, with 4 bases between. CDR3 coding DNA: TGTGCCAGCAGCTTACGCTATGAGCAGTTCTTC. This encodes CASSLRYEQFF.

This clone was detected only once. V is TRBV5-6 and J is TRBJ1-3; possible D gene TRBD1, 6 bases. Looked up from germline, CDR1 is SGHDT and CDR2 is YYEEEE. CDR3 length equals 15 residues. V lost 2 bases to trimming and J lost 0 bases, with 9 bases between them. The CDR3 nucleotides are TGTGCCAGCAGCTTCGGACAGAGCTCTGGAAACACCATATATTTT. This sequence encodes CASSFGQSSGNTIYF.

The chain combines TRBV14 with TRBJ1-3; D uncertain. Germline CDR1 SGHDN, CDR2 FVKESK. CDR3 size: 16 residues. Trimming removed 1 base at V and 1 base at J, with 11 bases between. The CDR3 reads CASSQVSRASGNTIYF. For the CDR3, the DNA is TGTGCCAGCAGCCAAGTTTCTCGGGCTTCTGGAAACACCATATATTTT.

The chain recombines TRBV7-8 with TRBJ2-7, with D possibly matching TRBD2 (5 bases). Germline V gene lookup returns CDR1 SGHVS and CDR2 FQNEAQ. Between the trimmed V and J ends, which lost 3 bases and 7 bases, there was a span of 22 bases. The CDR3 length is 16 residues. CDR3 sequence: CASSFFGGRSTGEQYF. The CDR3 region has the DNA TGTGCCAGCAGCTTTTTCGGCGGACGATCGACGGGGGAGCAGTACTTC.

V and J are TRBV5-6 and TRBJ2-2, with D perhaps TRBD1 or TRBD2 (5 bases each). From germline, CDR1 is SGHDT and CDR2 YYEEEE. CDR3 size: 16 residues. With 4 bases removed from V and 4 bases from J, the gap between germline ends came to 17 bases. CDR3 bases: TGTGCCAGCAGCCCCCCAGGGAGAGGGAGCACCGGGGAGCTGTTTTTT. This gives the protein CASSPPGRGSTGELFF.